These 18 T cell receptor beta chains came from one sample sequenced in a study of OX40 agonist ivuxolimab in advanced cancers. Sequencing used immunoSEQ multiplex PCR; TCRdb keeps in-frame clones, though not all of them. Among tens of thousands of clones listed, 90% were seen once. The specimen was CD4+ or CD8+ T cells sorted from blood, collected in a trial of the OX40 agonist ivuxolimab. The receptors were sampled from an adult with an advanced solid tumor such as melanoma, head and neck, liver or kidney cancer.

The V and J genes are TRBV5-1 and TRBJ2-1; TRBD1 is a possible D gene (5 bases). The CDR3 is 13 amino acids. In germline, CDR1 is SGHRS, CDR2 YFSETQ. The V end lost 4 bases, the J end lost 8 bases, and 13 bases lay between the germline ends. This CDR3 is CASSNRTDYEQFF. The CDR3 nucleotides are TGCGCCAGCAGCAACAGGACGGATTATGAGCAGTTCTTC.

In this sample, this clone turned up once. V is TRBV6-5 and J is TRBJ2-3; a possible D gene is TRBD1 (6 bases). CDR3 length equals 15 residues. Germline V gene sequence: CDR1 MNHEY, CDR2 SVGAGI. Trimming removed 4 bases at V and 2 bases at J, with 13 bases between. The CDR3 is CASSFQTGFTDTQYF. The DNA of the CDR3 is TGTGCCAGCAGTTTTCAGACAGGATTCACAGATACGCAGTATTTT.

The V and J genes are TRBV2 and TRBJ1-1, with no clear D. Trimming removed 2 bases at V and 1 base at J, with 8 bases between. The germline V gene has CDR1 SNHLY and CDR2 FYNNEI. CDR3 length: 14 residues. The CDR3 coding sequence is TGTGCCAGCAGTGAAATTTCCTGGAACACTGAAGCTTTCTTT. Its protein is CASSEISWNTEAFF.

The chain employs TRBV9 and TRBJ2-1; the match to TRBD2 covers 9 bases. J lost 9 bases, V lost 4 bases, and 11 bases had no gene match. The CDR3 consists of 15 residues. The V gene's germline CDR1 is SGDLS and CDR2 YYNGEE. The CDR3 sequence: CASSPTTSGPSEQFF. The CDR3 DNA reads as TGTGCCAGCAGCCCCACGACTAGCGGTCCCAGTGAGCAGTTCTTC.

The V and J genes are TRBV18 and TRBJ1-6; weak D call: TRBD1 (5 bases). This CDR3 spans 16 amino acids. The germline CDR1 and CDR2 sequences are KGHSH and LQKENI. Trimming took 0 bases from V and 11 from J, leaving 17 bases between them. For the CDR3, the DNA is TGTGCCAGCTCACCACCGTGGATACAGGCTATCCCACCCCTCCACTTT. Translated, it gives CASSPPWIQAIPPLHF.

In regard to this clone: Within the sample, other DNA sequences also encode this same CDR3. The chain recombines TRBV19 with TRBJ1-5; weak D call: TRBD1 (5 bases). CDR3 length equals 15 residues. The germline V gene encodes CDR1 LNHDA and CDR2 SQIVND (reference sequence). Trimming took 1 base from V and 4 from J, leaving 11 bases between them. The CDR3 region is CASSIGGIGNQPQHF. DNA for the CDR3: TGTGCCAGTAGTATAGGGGGCATAGGTAATCAGCCCCAGCATTTT.

About this clone itself: A junction boundary mismatches the germline segment, possibly from a read error. The V and J genes are TRBV11-3 and TRBJ2-1; 9 bases agree with TRBD2. Germline CDR1 SGHNT, CDR2 YENEEA. The CDR3 is made up of 14 amino acids. CDR3 in amino acids: CASRLAGEGNEQFF. Here the CDR3 DNA reads TGTGCCAGCAGATTAGCGGGAGAGGGCAATGAGCAGTTCTTC.

The chain links TRBV28 to TRBJ1-5, with 10 bases aligning to TRBD1. Germline CDR1 and CDR2: MDHEN and SYDVKM. V trimming: 7 bases; J trimming: 5 bases; junction bases outside the gene matches: 5. This CDR3 contains 14 residues. In DNA, the CDR3 is TGTGCCAGCAAAACGGGACAGGGGCATCAGCCCCAGCATTTT. Its protein is CASKTGQGHQPQHF.

CDR3 sequence reads: CASSPRSQAELFF. The CDR3 bases are TGTGCCAGCTCACCACGCAGCCAGGCGGAGCTGTTTTTT. The chain joins TRBV18 to TRBJ2-2, with unresolved D. The V end lost 1 base, the J end lost 10 bases, and 10 bases lay between the germline ends. The CDR3 loop spans 13 amino acids. In germline, CDR1 is KGHSH, CDR2 LQKENI.

This clone has more than one count but fewer than ten. The rearrangement links TRBV18 to TRBJ1-2; TRBD1 agrees at 8 bases. The V and J ends lost 1 base and 3 bases, in that order; junction bases with no gene match: 1. This CDR3 has 14 residues. Germline V gene data show CDR1 as KGHSH and CDR2 as LQKENI. The CDR3: CASSPLGQDYGYTF. CDR3 DNA sequence: TGTGCCAGCTCACCACTGGGACAGGACTATGGCTACACCTTC.

In this sample, this clone turned up once. The rearrangement joins TRBV6-5 to TRBJ1-2; D is possibly TRBD1 (6 bases). CDR1 MNHEY and CDR2 SVGAGI come from the germline V gene. The ends were cut back, 2 bases at V and 2 bases at J, with 9 bases in the middle. This CDR3 region has 14 residues. The CDR3 is CASSYLDRNYGYTF. The CDR3 DNA sequence: TGTGCCAGCAGTTACCTGGACAGAAACTATGGCTACACCTTC.

The chain recombines TRBV18 with TRBJ1-5, with 7 bases lining up with TRBD1. The CDR3 consists of 14 residues. Germline V lookup: CDR1 KGHSH, CDR2 LQKENI. J was trimmed by 6 bases and V by 2 bases; bases with no gene match: 4. The CDR3 spells CASSPDRVAQPQHF. CDR3 DNA sequence: TGTGCCAGCTCACCAGACAGGGTCGCTCAGCCCCAGCATTTT.

DNA of the CDR3: TGTGCCAGCAGTTCTCAGGGATCGGGGTCGGATACGCAGTATTTT. Translating it yields CASSSQGSGSDTQYF. The chain is built from TRBV28 and TRBJ2-3; D possibly matches TRBD1 or TRBD2 (5 bases each). Per germline, CDR1 MDHEN and CDR2 SYDVKM. Trimming took off 4 bases at V and 6 bases at J, with 17 bases between the two ends. There are 15 residues in the CDR3.

The V and J genes are TRBV18 and TRBJ2-7; D is possibly TRBD2 (6 bases). The CDR3 spans 16 residues. Germline V gene lookup returns CDR1 KGHSH and CDR2 LQKENI. Trimming cost V 3 bases and J 6 bases, with 21 bases left between them. CDR3 nucleotides: TGTGCCAGCTCACCGGCTACTGGGACTGGGGGTATCGAGCAGTACTTC. Translated: CASSPATGTGGIEQYF.

This chain connects TRBV27 to TRBJ2-7; TRBD2 aligns across 9 bases. V shed 5 bases, J shed 3 bases, and the junction held 2 bases outside the gene matches. Germline CDR1 reads MNHEY; CDR2 reads SMNVEV (reference sequence). CDR3 length: 13 amino acids. The CDR3 protein is CASSRGRVYEQYF. For the CDR3, the DNA is TGTGCCAGCAGTCGCGGGAGGGTCTACGAGCAGTACTTC.

The V and J genes are TRBV19 and TRBJ2-4; 7 nucleotides align to TRBD1. V was clipped by 5 bases and J by 8 bases; unmatched bases: 6. Germline lookup yields CDR1 LNHDA and CDR2 SQIVND (reference sequence). The CDR3 sequence is 13 residues long. The CDR3 DNA sequence: TGTGCCAGTAGTCCCGACAGGGTAGACATTCAGTACTTC. Its protein is CASSPDRVDIQYF. Full variable domain (outside the CDR3, taken from reference TRBV19 and TRBJ2-4): DGGITQSPKYLFRKEGQNVTLSCEQNLNHDAMYWYRQDPGQGLRLIYYSQIVNDFQKGDIAEGYSVSREKKESFPLTVTSAQKNPTAFYLCASSPDRVDIQYFGAGTRLSVL.

The chain employs TRBV7-2 and TRBJ1-2, with unresolved D. Per the germline V gene, CDR1 is SGHTA and CDR2 is FQGNSA. The germline V and J ends were trimmed by 3 bases and 8 bases, with 16 bases remaining between them. The CDR3 length is 14 residues. CDR3 bases: TGTGCCAGCAGCTTTGAAAGGAGCGCGGGAGGCTACACCTTC. The encoded protein is CASSFERSAGGYTF.

The chain has TRBV9 and TRBJ1-2; D unclear. V gave up 4 bases and J gave up 3 bases, with 10 bases separating them. CDR1 is SGDLS, CDR2 YYNGEE, per germline. This CDR3 spans 13 amino acids. The CDR3 spells CASSSFRDYGYTF. CDR3 in DNA: TGTGCCAGCAGCTCCTTTAGAGACTATGGCTACACCTTC.